This T cell receptor beta chain was sequenced for a study of T cells in localized non-small cell lung cancer. Notes on the study in general: Uninvolved adjacent lung showed the highest T cell clonality, exceeding tumor. Higher blood T cell density tracked longer overall survival. It remains possible that heterogeneity exists, since only one tumor region was sequenced. A median approximately 59 of the top 100 tumor clones appeared in adjacent lung.

The data were produced by immunoSEQ multiplex PCR, yet TCRdb's version contains in-frame clones alone and is incomplete. The sample holds 41,000 or so clones; roughly 86% are singletons and the top ten take roughly 6.9%. Germline V CDR1 and CDR2: SGHRS, YFSETQ. The CDR3 consists of 15 residues. V gave up 2 bases and J gave up 3 bases; unmatched junction bases: 2. Concerning this clone: Its antigen is as yet unknown.

The sample in question was peripheral blood, obtained before any cancer treatment. The TCR originated in a woman between 18 and 50 years old with stage III lung adenocarcinoma. The chain recombines TRBV5-1 with TRBJ2-3; the match to TRBD2 covers 11 bases. The DNA for the CDR3 is TGCGCCAGCAGCTTTAGCGGGGGGGCTACAGATACGCAGTATTTT. It yields the protein CASSFSGGATDTQYF.